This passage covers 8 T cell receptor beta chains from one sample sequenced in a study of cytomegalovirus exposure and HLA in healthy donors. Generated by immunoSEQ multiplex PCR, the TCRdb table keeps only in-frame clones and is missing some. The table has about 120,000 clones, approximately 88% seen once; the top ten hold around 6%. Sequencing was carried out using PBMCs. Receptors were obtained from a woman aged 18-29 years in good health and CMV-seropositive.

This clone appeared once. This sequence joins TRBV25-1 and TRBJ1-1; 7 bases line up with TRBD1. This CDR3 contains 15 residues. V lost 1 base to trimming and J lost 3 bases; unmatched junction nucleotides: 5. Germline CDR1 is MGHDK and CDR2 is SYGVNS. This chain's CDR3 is CASSELGQGDTEAFF. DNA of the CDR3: TGTGCCAGCAGTGAATTGGGGCAGGGGGACACTGAAGCTTTCTTT.

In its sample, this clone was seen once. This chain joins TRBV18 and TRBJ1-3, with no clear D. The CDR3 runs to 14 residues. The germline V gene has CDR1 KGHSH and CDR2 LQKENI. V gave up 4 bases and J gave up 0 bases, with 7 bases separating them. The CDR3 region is CASSLQDSGNTIYF. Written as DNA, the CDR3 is TGTGCCAGCTCACTTCAGGACTCTGGAAACACCATATATTTT.

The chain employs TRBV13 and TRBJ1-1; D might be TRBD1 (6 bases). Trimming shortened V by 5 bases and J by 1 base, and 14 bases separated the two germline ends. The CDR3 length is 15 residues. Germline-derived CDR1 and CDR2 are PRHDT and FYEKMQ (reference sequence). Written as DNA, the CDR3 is TGTGCCAGCAGCCCCACCCGGACAGCGAACACTGAAGCTTTCTTT. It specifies CASSPTRTANTEAFF.

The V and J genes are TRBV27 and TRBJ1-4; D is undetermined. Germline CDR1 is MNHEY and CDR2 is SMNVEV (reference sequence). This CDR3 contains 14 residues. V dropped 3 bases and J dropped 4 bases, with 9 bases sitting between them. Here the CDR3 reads CASSFFGVNEKLFF. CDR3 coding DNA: TGTGCCAGCAGTTTTTTTGGAGTTAATGAAAAACTGTTTTTT.

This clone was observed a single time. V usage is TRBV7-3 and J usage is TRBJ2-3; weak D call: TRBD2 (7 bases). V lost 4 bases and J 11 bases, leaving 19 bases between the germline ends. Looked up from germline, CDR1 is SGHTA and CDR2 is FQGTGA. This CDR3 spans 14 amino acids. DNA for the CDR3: TGTGCCAGCAGCTCCGAAAAGGGGGGGGGTATGCAGTATTTT. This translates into CASSSEKGGGMQYF.

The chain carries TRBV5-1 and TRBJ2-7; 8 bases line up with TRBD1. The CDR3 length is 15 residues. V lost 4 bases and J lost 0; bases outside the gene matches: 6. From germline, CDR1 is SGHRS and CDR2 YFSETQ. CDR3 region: CASSPRTGSSYEQYF. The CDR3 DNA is TGCGCCAGCAGCCCCCGGACAGGGAGCTCCTACGAGCAGTACTTC.

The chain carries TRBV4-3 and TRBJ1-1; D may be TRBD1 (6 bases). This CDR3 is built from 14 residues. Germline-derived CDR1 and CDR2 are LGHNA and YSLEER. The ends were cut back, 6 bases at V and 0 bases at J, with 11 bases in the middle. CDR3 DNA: TGCGCCAGCAGAAAGTCAGGGGTGAACACTGAAGCTTTCTTT. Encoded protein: CASRKSGVNTEAFF.

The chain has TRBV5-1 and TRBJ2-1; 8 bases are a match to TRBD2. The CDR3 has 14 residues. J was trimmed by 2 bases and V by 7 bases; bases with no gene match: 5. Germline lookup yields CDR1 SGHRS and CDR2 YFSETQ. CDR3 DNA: TGCGCCAGCTCCACGGGAGGGCCCTACAATGAGCAGTTCTTC. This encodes CASSTGGPYNEQFF.